This T cell receptor beta chain originates from a study of blood T cell repertoires in COVID-19. Turning to the study itself: Samples representing acute and convalescent COVID-19 were sourced from the United States, Italy and Spain. The analysed material was cDNA or gDNA that came from T cells, B-cell-depleted T cells, or PBMCs.

Per the original data handling: Scientists estimated how many nucleated cells there were by amplifying reference gene primers. Repertoires were generated with immunoSEQ multiplex PCR, while TCRdb's copy carries only in-frame clones and drops some. D and trimming were read from the DNA, whereas the V and J calls and clone size are those reported in that table. The sample lists roughly 250,000 clones; around 83% were seen once. Germline CDR1 and CDR2: MNHEY and SVGAGI. V shed 0 bases, J shed 5 bases, and the junction held 5 bases outside the gene matches. CDR3 length equals 15 residues. Sequences were obtained from peripheral blood. The chain uses TRBV6-5 and TRBJ2-7, with 9 nucleotides matching TRBD1. This sequence was found in a woman aged 45 to 65 with acute or convalescent COVID-19. The CDR3 protein is CASSYSLDRGHEQYF. The DNA of the CDR3 is TGTGCCAGCAGTTACTCTTTGGACAGGGGACACGAGCAGTACTTC.